Listed here are 28 T cell receptor beta chains from one sample, sequenced in a study of blood T cell repertoires in COVID-19. The assay was immunoSEQ multiplex PCR, and TCRdb's table has in-frame clones only and misses some. The sample includes roughly 11,000 clones, approximately 79% of them seen just once. The source material was peripheral blood. Source of these receptors: a human donor in a cohort sampled during active COVID-19.

By frequency in the sample, this clone is medium-sized (0.01 to 0.1%). The V call is TRBV19, the J call TRBJ1-1; 7 positions agree with TRBD1. This CDR3 spans 12 amino acids. V dropped 8 bases and J dropped 5; count of bases not matched to a gene: 5. Per the germline V gene, CDR1 is LNHDA and CDR2 is SQIVND (reference sequence). CDR3 amino acids: CASRRGQTEAFF. CDR3 nucleotide sequence: TGTGCCAGTCGTAGGGGGCAAACTGAAGCTTTCTTT. The full variable domain, with the rest looked up from reference TRBV19 and TRBJ1-1, is DGGITQSPKYLFRKEGQNVTLSCEQNLNHDAMYWYRQDPGQGLRLIYYSQIVNDFQKGDIAEGYSVSREKKESFPLTVTSAQKNPTAFYLCASRRGQTEAFFGQGTRLTVV.

A few counts support this clone. The rearrangement links TRBV4-1 to TRBJ1-5; 8 bases map to TRBD1. Germline V gives CDR1 MGHRA, CDR2 YSYEKL. The CDR3 runs 15 residues. V lost 4 bases and J lost 11; bases outside the gene matches: 13. The CDR3 DNA is TGCGCCAGCAGCCGATCCGACAGGGGAGACGAGACCCAGCATTTT. It specifies CASSRSDRGDETQHF.

The rearrangement joins TRBV3-1 (or the pseudogene TRBV3-2) to TRBJ2-3; 7 positions agree with TRBD1. Germline V CDR1 and CDR2: LGHDT, YNNKEL (reference sequence). V shed 4 bases, J shed 0 bases, and the junction held 1 base outside the gene matches. The length of the CDR3 is 14 residues. CDR3 nucleotide sequence: TGTGCCAGCAGCCGACAGGGTAGCACAGATACGCAGTATTTT. Amino acids: CASSRQGSTDTQYF.

This chain uses TRBV2 with TRBJ2-1, with TRBD2 identical over 12 bases. V gave up 10 bases and J gave up 0 bases; unmatched junction bases: 10. Germline V gives CDR1 SNHLY, CDR2 FYNNEI. This CDR3 is built from 17 residues. The CDR3 nucleotides are TGTGCCAACTTACGGACTAGCGGGGCGAGCTCCTACAATGAGCAGTTCTTC. Its translation: CANLRTSGASSYNEQFF.

CDR3 protein: CAWSSGLRGTIYF. The CDR3, as DNA: TGTGCCTGGAGTTCTGGGCTACGGGGCACCATATATTTT. The chain employs TRBV30 and TRBJ1-3; no clear D. Looked up from germline, CDR1 is GTSNPN and CDR2 is SVGIG (reference sequence). V lost 2 bases and J lost 9, with 14 bases in between. The CDR3 totals 13 residues. The entire variable domain, with the rest obtained from reference TRBV30 and TRBJ1-3, is as follows: SQTIHQWPATLVQPVGSPLSLECTVEGTSNPNLYWYRQAAGRGLQLLFYSVGIGQISSEVPQNLSASRPQDRQFILSSKKLLLSDSGFYLCAWSSGLRGTIYFGEGSWLTVV.

The J gene is TRBJ2-5, the V gene TRBV7-2, with D tentatively TRBD2 (6 bases). V lost 3 bases and J lost 3, with 8 bases in between. This CDR3 contains 13 residues. Per the germline V gene, CDR1 is SGHTA and CDR2 is FQGNSA. The CDR3 protein is CASSLTREETQYF. The CDR3 coding sequence is TGTGCCAGCAGCTTGACTAGGGAAGAGACCCAGTACTTC. The full variable domain, in which reference TRBV7-2 and TRBJ2-5 provide the parts outside the CDR3, is GAGVSQSPSNKVTEKGKDVELRCDPISGHTALYWYRQSLGQGLEFLIYFQGNSAPDKSGLPSDRFSAERTGGSVSTLTIQRTQQEDSAVYLCASSLTREETQYFGPGTRLLVL.

The rearrangement uses TRBV7-9 and TRBJ1-2; 9 bases map to TRBD1. Germline V gene data show CDR1 as SEHNR and CDR2 as FQNEAQ (reference sequence). This CDR3 contains 14 residues. V dropped 5 bases and J dropped 6; count of bases not matched to a gene: 7. This CDR3 is CASSITGTGNGYTF. Written as DNA, the CDR3 is TGTGCCAGCAGCATCACCGGGACAGGGAATGGCTACACCTTC.

The J gene is TRBJ2-7, the V gene TRBV9; 13 bases agree with TRBD2. The J segment lost 6 bases and the V segment lost 3 bases, leaving 3 bases of the junction unmatched. Germline assignment: CDR1 SGDLS and CDR2 YYNGEE. The CDR3 spans 14 residues. The CDR3 nucleotides are TGTGCCAGCAGCGCAGGGACTAGCGGGGTCGAGCAGTACTTC. The encoded protein is CASSAGTSGVEQYF.

The V and J genes are TRBV29-1 and TRBJ2-1; TRBD2 agrees at 15 bases. V dropped 6 bases and J dropped 9; count of bases not matched to a gene: 6. Looked up from germline, CDR1 is SQVTM and CDR2 is ANQGSEA. The CDR3 has 14 amino acids. CDR3 sequence: CSVGLAGGQGEQFF. CDR3 nucleotide sequence: TGCAGCGTAGGACTAGCGGGGGGGCAAGGTGAGCAGTTCTTC.

The chain couples TRBV7-3 to TRBJ2-4, with TRBD2 identical over 8 bases. CDR1 and CDR2 (germline): SGHTA, FQGTGA. Trimming at V came to 5 bases and at J to 5 bases, leaving 11 bases not matched to a gene. This CDR3 is 16 amino acids long. CDR3 region: CASSPGGRGAENIQYF. CDR3 DNA sequence: TGTGCCAGCAGCCCCGGCGGGCGGGGGGCTGAAAACATTCAGTACTTC.

Written as DNA, the CDR3 is TGTGCCAGCAACCAGGGGGCCCATTTTGATGGCTACACCTTC. Translating it yields CASNQGAHFDGYTF. This chain uses TRBV11-2 with TRBJ1-2; 8 bases match TRBD1. V gave up 7 bases and J gave up 6 bases; unmatched junction bases: 10. This CDR3 is built from 14 residues. The V gene's germline CDR1 is SGHAT and CDR2 FQNNGV.

This clone was seen only once. This rearrangement joins TRBV7-6 to TRBJ1-1; D not certain. V lost 1 base and J lost 2, with 11 bases in between. The CDR3 spans 15 residues. Germline CDR1 is SGHVS and CDR2 is FNYEAQ. CDR3 coding DNA: TGTGCCAGCAGCTTAGGCGGGGTATTAAACACTGAAGCTTTCTTT. The encoded protein is CASSLGGVLNTEAFF.

The J gene is TRBJ2-7, the V gene TRBV7-2; 8 bases agree with TRBD2. Germline lookup yields CDR1 SGHTA and CDR2 FQGNSA. There are 14 residues in the CDR3. With 3 bases clipped from V and 3 bases from J, the junction kept 4 bases outside the gene matches. The CDR3 loop is CASSFSRGGYEQYF. CDR3 bases: TGTGCCAGCAGCTTCTCCCGGGGGGGCTACGAGCAGTACTTC. The variable domain in full, completed from reference TRBV7-2 and TRBJ2-7, reads GAGVSQSPSNKVTEKGKDVELRCDPISGHTALYWYRQSLGQGLEFLIYFQGNSAPDKSGLPSDRFSAERTGGSVSTLTIQRTQQEDSAVYLCASSFSRGGYEQYFGPGTRLTVT.

CDR3 protein: CASSLQGRDTEAFF. The DNA of the CDR3 is TGTGCCAGCAGCTTACAGGGTAGGGACACTGAAGCTTTCTTT. This rearrangement joins TRBV7-9 to TRBJ1-1; D is possibly TRBD1 (5 bases). Germline loops: CDR1 SEHNR, CDR2 FQNEAQ (reference sequence). Trimming removed 2 bases from V and 3 bases from J, with 10 bases in between. The CDR3 sequence is 14 residues long.

The CDR3 spells CSVENLRQGLDYGYTF. The CDR3, as DNA: TGCAGCGTTGAAAATTTGCGGCAGGGCCTTGACTATGGCTACACCTTC. This chain uses TRBV29-1 with TRBJ1-2, with D possibly TRBD1 on 5 matching bases. Germline V gene lookup returns CDR1 SQVTM and CDR2 ANQGSEA. This CDR3 contains 16 residues. V lost 2 bases and J 3 bases, leaving 19 bases between the germline ends.

J is TRBJ2-6 and V is TRBV27, with TRBD1 as a possible D gene (5 bases). V was clipped by 6 bases and J by 4 bases, with 13 bases between them. Germline values: CDR1 MNHEY, CDR2 SMNVEV (reference sequence). The CDR3 spans 15 residues. In DNA form, the CDR3 reads TGTGCCAGCAGCCCAGGGTTCCGGGGGGCCAACGTCCTGACTTTC. Protein product: CASSPGFRGANVLTF.

V and J are TRBV7-3 and TRBJ2-2; TRBD2 aligns across 11 bases. The CDR3 is 18 residues long. Losses at the gene ends were 3 bases for V and 1 base for J; bases not matched to a gene: 7. The germline V gene encodes CDR1 SGHTA and CDR2 FQGTGA. CDR3 amino acids: CASSLELAGGLNTGELFF. The CDR3 nucleotides read TGTGCCAGCAGCTTGGAGCTAGCGGGGGGACTGAACACCGGGGAGCTGTTTTTT. Complete variable domain (other parts from reference TRBV7-3 and TRBJ2-2): GAGVSQTPSNKVTEKGKYVELRCDPISGHTALYWYRQSLGQGPEFLIYFQGTGAADDSGLPNDRFFAVRPEGSVSTLKIQRTERGDSAVYLCASSLELAGGLNTGELFFGEGSRLTVL.

The V and J genes are TRBV19 and TRBJ1-2; D is perhaps TRBD1 (6 bases). The V and J ends lost 3 bases and 7 bases respectively, with 12 bases between them. The CDR3 length is 13 residues. Per the germline V gene, CDR1 is LNHDA and CDR2 is SQIVND (reference sequence). CDR3 nucleotides: TGTGCCAGTAGTATCCCTGGGGGCAGTGGCTACACCTTC. This encodes CASSIPGGSGYTF.

In regard to this clone: Other DNA sequences in this specimen translate into the identical CDR3. This sequence joins TRBV7-3 and TRBJ1-2; the D is unclear. This CDR3 region has 14 residues. V shed 2 bases and J shed 4 bases, with 11 bases lying between them. Germline CDR1 SGHTA, CDR2 FQGTGA. CDR3 nucleotide sequence: TGTGCCAGCAGCTTAGGGCCAGGTTCCTATGGCTACACCTTC. This translates into CASSLGPGSYGYTF.

This clone was found a few times. The V gene is TRBV6-6, the J gene TRBJ1-3; no clear D gene. CDR3 size: 15 residues. Trimming shortened V by 0 bases and J by 0 bases, and 6 bases separated the two germline ends. Germline V gene sequence: CDR1 MNHNY, CDR2 SVGAGI (reference sequence). Written as DNA, the CDR3 is TGTGCCAGCAGTTACTCGTCTAGCTCTGGAAACACCATATATTTT. As protein: CASSYSSSSGNTIYF.

This sequence joins TRBV10-3 and TRBJ2-3; D gene unclear. Trimming removed 10 bases at V and 2 bases at J, with 16 bases between. CDR3 length: 14 residues. Germline CDR1 reads ENHRY; CDR2 reads SYGVKD. The CDR3 bases are TGTGCCACCACCGGCAGGCCGTCCACAGATACGCAGTATTTT. It specifies CATTGRPSTDTQYF.

CDR3 protein: CASSPTTGVLKTQYF. DNA for the CDR3: TGCGCCAGCAGCCCAACGACAGGGGTGTTGAAGACCCAGTACTTC. The chain links TRBV5-1 to TRBJ2-5; 8 nucleotides line up with TRBD1. With V trimmed by 4 bases and J by 6 bases, 11 bases remained unmatched. The CDR3 runs to 15 residues. The germline gives CDR1 SGHRS, CDR2 YFSETQ. Full variable domain (missing parts from reference TRBV5-1 and TRBJ2-5): KAGVTQTPRYLIKTRGQQVTLSCSPISGHRSVSWYQQTPGQGLQFLFEYFSETQRNKGNFPGRFSGRQFSNSRSEMNVSTLELGDSALYLCASSPTTGVLKTQYFGPGTRLLVL.

The chain couples TRBV3-1 (or the pseudogene TRBV3-2) to TRBJ1-4; D not resolved. The CDR3 has 15 residues. Germline V gene lookup returns CDR1 LGHDT and CDR2 YNNKEL (reference sequence). V lost 1 base, J lost 7 bases, and 13 bases lay in between. CDR3 amino acids: CASSQGFRVGEKLFF. The CDR3 region has the DNA TGTGCCAGCAGCCAAGGCTTCCGGGTAGGTGAAAAACTGTTTTTT.

This chain uses TRBV19 with TRBJ1-1; no clear D. Germline lookup yields CDR1 LNHDA and CDR2 SQIVND (reference sequence). Trimming removed 5 bases at V and 0 bases at J, with 7 bases between. The CDR3 runs 13 residues. For the CDR3, the DNA is TGTGCCAGTAGTCTCGTAGTGAACACTGAAGCTTTCTTT. The encoded protein is CASSLVVNTEAFF.

This rearrangement joins TRBV11-2 to TRBJ2-7; perhaps TRBD1 as D (5 bases). V lost 5 bases to trimming and J lost 3 bases, with 14 bases between them. The germline CDR1 and CDR2 sequences are SGHAT and FQNNGV. This CDR3 is built from 14 residues. The chain's CDR3 is CASSPPQGIYEQYF. The CDR3, as DNA: TGTGCCAGCAGCCCCCCTCAGGGAATCTACGAGCAGTACTTC.

The chain links TRBV6-2 or TRBV6-3 to TRBJ2-7; 7 bases line up with TRBD1. Germline CDR1 MNHEY, CDR2 SVGEGT. The CDR3 covers 14 residues. V lost 4 bases to trimming and J lost 2 bases; unmatched junction nucleotides: 5. The CDR3 region is CASSSGTEAYEQYF. The CDR3, as DNA: TGTGCCAGCAGTTCCGGGACAGAGGCCTACGAGCAGTACTTC.

The chain has TRBV9 and TRBJ1-1; the D is unclear. The CDR3 covers 12 residues. Looked up from germline, CDR1 is SGDLS and CDR2 is YYNGEE. V dropped 5 bases and J dropped 0 bases, with 5 bases sitting between them. The CDR3 here is CASRSLNTEAFF. The DNA for the CDR3 is TGTGCCAGCAGATCTTTGAACACTGAAGCTTTCTTT.

This chain links TRBV5-1 with TRBJ1-4, with a weak D call TRBD1 (6 bases). CDR3 length equals 15 residues. Per the germline V gene, CDR1 is SGHRS and CDR2 is YFSETQ. The V and J ends lost 6 bases and 5 bases respectively, with 17 bases between them. This chain's CDR3 is CASMEQGRSNEKLFF. CDR3 coding DNA: TGCGCCAGCATGGAACAGGGTAGATCCAATGAAAAACTGTTTTTT.